A single sample gave rise to the 30 T cell receptor beta chains below, sequenced in a study of Ad26.COV2.S vaccination and SARS-CoV-2 variants. The table came from immunoSEQ multiplex PCR; TCRdb's copy has only in-frame clones and leaves some out. The table shows approximately 300,000 clones, with about 86% occurring only once. Stated treatment: 19 received Ad26.COV2.S at low or high dose, single or two shots; five or six received placebo; per-sample allocation not given. Sampling was performed 63 days after the first vaccine or placebo injection. Specimen: peripheral blood, collected in a trial of Ad26.COV2.S vaccine versus placebo. The receptor set was obtained from a person between 18 and 60 years old who received the Ad26.COV2.S COVID-19 vaccine or a placebo.

The chain joins TRBV7-2 to TRBJ1-2; D may be TRBD1 (5 bases). Deletions cut 1 base from V and 0 bases from J, with 6 bases between. The germline V gene has CDR1 SGHTA and CDR2 FQGNSA. The CDR3 has 14 amino acids. The CDR3 is CASSLGQPNYGYTF. The DNA for the CDR3 is TGTGCCAGCAGCTTAGGACAGCCTAACTATGGCTACACCTTC.

The CDR3 DNA reads as TGTGCCAGCAGTTTCGGAGACAGCCTCAATCAGCCCCAGCATTTT. Translating gives CASSFGDSLNQPQHF. The chain recombines TRBV28 with TRBJ1-5, with TRBD1 as a possible D gene (5 bases). The germline CDR1 and CDR2 sequences are MDHEN and SYDVKM. The CDR3 totals 15 residues. Between the trimmed V and J ends, which lost 3 bases and 3 bases, there was a span of 12 bases.

This sequence joins TRBV7-2 and TRBJ2-7; no clear D. The CDR3 runs 15 residues. The germline V and J ends were trimmed by 2 bases and 2 bases, with 13 bases remaining between them. CDR1 is SGHTA and CDR2 is FQGNSA in the germline V gene. The CDR3 protein is CASSLTSTDAYEQYF. CDR3 bases: TGTGCCAGCAGCTTAACATCGACGGACGCCTACGAGCAGTACTTC.

This clone was recorded once. The chain couples TRBV7-2 to TRBJ2-7; D remains unclear. This CDR3 spans 15 amino acids. With 1 base removed from V and 7 bases from J, the gap between germline ends came to 17 bases. Germline CDR1 SGHTA, CDR2 FQGNSA. Written as DNA, the CDR3 is TGTGCCAGCAGCTTAGGACTCCACAAAGTAGGGGAGCAGTACTTC. This sequence encodes CASSLGLHKVGEQYF.

The gene calls are TRBV18 and TRBJ2-3; weak D call: TRBD1 (6 bases). The CDR3 is made up of 14 amino acids. V gave up 1 base and J gave up 6 bases, with 11 bases separating them. Germline V gene sequence: CDR1 KGHSH, CDR2 LQKENI. CDR3 in amino acids: CASSPRQGTDTQYF. CDR3 DNA: TGTGCCAGCTCACCACGTCAGGGGACGGATACGCAGTATTTT.

The chain is built from TRBV6-1 and TRBJ2-1; D not certain. V lost 2 bases and J 4 bases, leaving 15 bases between the germline ends. There are 16 residues in the CDR3. CDR1 and CDR2 (germline): MNHNS, SASEGT. CDR3 region: CASSERGRSPYNEQFF. The CDR3 region has the DNA TGTGCCAGCAGTGAACGCGGCAGGAGCCCTTACAATGAGCAGTTCTTC.

The chain couples TRBV7-2 to TRBJ2-7, with TRBD1 identical over 8 bases. Per germline, CDR1 SGHTA and CDR2 FQGNSA. V gave up 1 base and J gave up 4 bases; unmatched junction bases: 12. The CDR3 spans 17 residues. The CDR3 loop reads CASSLGDRWIPQYEQYF. In nucleotides, the CDR3 is TGTGCCAGCAGCTTAGGGGACAGGTGGATCCCCCAATACGAGCAGTACTTC.

This clone was seen once. V and J are TRBV19 and TRBJ1-1; no clear D. From germline, CDR1 is LNHDA and CDR2 SQIVND (reference sequence). V was cut by 8 bases and J by 3 bases, with 13 bases left in between. This CDR3 has 13 residues. CDR3 sequence reads: CASENPGDTEAFF. CDR3 nucleotide sequence: TGTGCCAGTGAGAATCCGGGAGACACTGAAGCTTTCTTT.

The chain employs TRBV19 and TRBJ2-7; D ambiguous. V shed 8 bases and J shed 2 bases, with 4 bases lying between them. CDR3 length equals 10 residues. Germline-derived CDR1 and CDR2 are LNHDA and SQIVND (reference sequence). The CDR3: CASPTYEQYF. The DNA for the CDR3 is TGTGCCAGTCCTACCTACGAGCAGTACTTC.

This rearrangement joins TRBV11-2 to TRBJ1-2; the match to TRBD1 covers 8 bases. The junction had 5 bases not matched to a gene; V was cut back by 2 bases and J by 3 bases. This CDR3 has 15 residues. Looked up from germline, CDR1 is SGHAT and CDR2 is FQNNGV. The CDR3 bases are TGTGCCAGCAGCTTAACGGGGACAGGAGACTATGGCTACACCTTC. Its translation: CASSLTGTGDYGYTF.

The chain couples TRBV9 to TRBJ2-1; 10 nucleotides match TRBD2. V lost 4 bases, J lost 6 bases, and 10 bases stayed unmatched. Germline V gene sequence: CDR1 SGDLS, CDR2 YYNGEE. The CDR3 is made up of 16 amino acids. For the CDR3, the DNA is TGTGCCAGCAGCCCCAATCAGCGGGGGGGCGTCAATGAGCAGTTCTTC. It yields the protein CASSPNQRGGVNEQFF.

The rearrangement joins TRBV7-2 to TRBJ1-3; D is unclear. Germline V CDR1 and CDR2: SGHTA, FQGNSA. The CDR3 extends over 14 amino acids. V shed 5 bases and J shed 4 bases, with 12 bases lying between them. The CDR3 is CASSQGSQGNTIYF. The DNA for the CDR3 is TGTGCCAGCAGCCAAGGCAGTCAAGGAAACACCATATATTTT.

The CDR3 region is CSVGRGGDEQFF. The CDR3 DNA is TGCAGCGTTGGCCGGGGTGGGGATGAGCAGTTCTTC. The chain carries TRBV29-1 and TRBJ2-1; D might be TRBD2 (5 bases). V gave up 4 bases and J gave up 8 bases, with 12 bases separating them. The CDR3 totals 12 residues. The germline V gene has CDR1 SQVTM and CDR2 ANQGSEA.

The chain recombines TRBV4-1 with TRBJ2-3; 11 nucleotides line up with TRBD2. Unmatched junction bases numbered 4, after V lost 5 bases and J lost 0 bases. Germline CDR1 MGHRA, CDR2 YSYEKL. This CDR3 region has 16 residues. The CDR3 region is CASSLLAGASTDTQYF. The CDR3 nucleotides read TGCGCCAGCAGCTTACTAGCGGGAGCGAGCACAGATACGCAGTATTTT.

CDR3 residues: CASSEGGGEAFF. The CDR3 nucleotides are TGTGCCAGCAGTGAAGGAGGGGGGGAAGCTTTCTTT. This chain connects TRBV6-1 to TRBJ1-1; TRBD1 might be the D (6 bases). Trimming pared 1 base from V and 8 bases from J, leaving 8 bases between. The CDR3 is 12 amino acids. Germline lookup yields CDR1 MNHNS and CDR2 SASEGT.

The V gene is TRBV11-2, the J gene TRBJ1-3, with unresolved D. CDR1 is SGHAT, CDR2 FQNNGV, per germline. V dropped 1 base and J dropped 7 bases, with 8 bases sitting between them. The CDR3 is made up of 13 amino acids. Written as DNA, the CDR3 is TGTGCCAGCAGCTTAGCGTTGAGGAACACCATATATTTT. This gives the protein CASSLALRNTIYF.

The chain uses TRBV7-3 and TRBJ1-1, with a weak D call TRBD1 (5 bases). Trimming cost V 2 bases and J 1 base, with 11 bases left between them. Germline-derived CDR1 and CDR2 are SGHTA and FQGTGA. CDR3 size: 15 residues. The DNA of the CDR3 is TGTGCCAGCAGCTTATTGGGGGTGGCGAACACTGAAGCTTTCTTT. Residues: CASSLLGVANTEAFF.

CDR3 nucleotides: TGTGCCAGCAGCCCGAGTGGGGGATCACAAACTAGGGATACGCAGTATTTT. This gives the protein CASSPSGGSQTRDTQYF. The chain uses TRBV5-4 and TRBJ2-3; D tentatively reads TRBD1 or TRBD2 (5 bases each). There are 17 residues in the CDR3. Trimming stripped 4 bases from V and 6 bases from J, with 24 bases between. The germline gives CDR1 SGHNT, CDR2 YYREEE (reference sequence).

The chain recombines TRBV7-9 with TRBJ2-1, with D perhaps assigned TRBD1 or TRBD2 (5 bases each). Deletions cut 4 bases from V and 3 bases from J, with 16 bases between. This CDR3 has 16 residues. Germline V CDR1 and CDR2: SEHNR, FQNEAQ (reference sequence). This CDR3 is CASSSESGPIYNEQFF. As DNA, the CDR3 is TGTGCCAGCAGCTCCGAATCGGGACCGATCTACAATGAGCAGTTCTTC.

This clone was seen more than once but under ten times. The sample carries other DNA sequences with the same CDR3. The V gene is TRBV24-1, the J gene TRBJ2-2; TRBD1 might be the D (6 bases). V lost 3 bases to trimming and J lost 5 bases, with 6 bases between them. The V gene's germline CDR1 is KGHDR and CDR2 SFDVKD. The CDR3 contains 13 residues. The CDR3 DNA reads as TGTGCCACCAGTGATCAGGGGACCGGGGAGCTGTTTTTT. This gives the protein CATSDQGTGELFF.

This sequence joins TRBV29-1 and TRBJ1-5, with D possibly TRBD1 on 6 matching bases. Germline lookup yields CDR1 SQVTM and CDR2 ANQGSEA. Trimming removed 3 bases at V and 1 base at J, with 25 bases between. The CDR3 sequence is 19 residues long. CDR3 sequence (DNA): TGCAGCGTTGATGGGGCCGAGGGGGGGGCTCCTGCCAGCAATCAGCCCCAGCATTTT. It translates to CSVDGAEGGAPASNQPQHF.

This clone was detected only a few times. The chain uses TRBV15 and TRBJ1-2; 9 bases are shared with TRBD1. J lost 7 bases, V lost 3 bases, and 9 bases had no gene match. This CDR3 is built from 15 residues. CDR1 LNHNV and CDR2 YYDKDF come from the germline V gene (reference sequence). This CDR3 is CATSSDGQGLGGYTF. Here the CDR3 DNA reads TGTGCCACCAGCAGCGACGGACAGGGGTTAGGTGGCTACACCTTC.

This clone was detected a few times. The sample contains more than one DNA sequence encoding this CDR3. The V call is TRBV4-3, the J call TRBJ1-1, with 9 bases identical to TRBD1. Germline V lookup: CDR1 LGHNA, CDR2 YSLEER. V trimming: 3 bases; J trimming: 3 bases; junction bases outside the gene matches: 2. There are 14 residues in the CDR3. CDR3 sequence (DNA): TGCGCCAGCAGCCATAGGACAGGGGACACTGAAGCTTTCTTT. Residues: CASSHRTGDTEAFF.

For this clone: At one of its ends the junction is not consistent with the germline gene, which may arise from a read error. This chain connects TRBV5-1 to TRBJ1-4, with D unresolved. Germline-derived CDR1 and CDR2 are SGHRS and YFSETQ. This CDR3 region has 16 residues. The CDR3 loop is CASSLAAGYSNEKLFF. The CDR3 nucleotides are TGCGCCAGCAGTTTGGCCGCCGGGTATTCGAATGAAAAACTGTTTTTT.

The V and J genes are TRBV3-1 (or the pseudogene TRBV3-2) and TRBJ2-3; tentatively, D is TRBD2 (7 bases). CDR1 is LGHDT, CDR2 YNNKEL, per germline (reference sequence). The CDR3 loop spans 15 amino acids. Trimming shortened V by 0 bases and J by 6 bases, and 13 bases separated the two germline ends. The CDR3 sequence: CASSQDAGARDTQYF. DNA for the CDR3: TGTGCCAGCAGCCAAGACGCGGGGGCGCGGGATACGCAGTATTTT.

The rearrangement uses TRBV9 and TRBJ2-7, with D possibly being TRBD2 (6 bases). The germline V gene has CDR1 SGDLS and CDR2 YYNGEE. The CDR3 has 15 amino acids. V lost 0 bases to trimming and J lost 0 bases, with 10 bases between them. CDR3 sequence: CASSVAGEYSYEQYF. The CDR3 DNA reads as TGTGCCAGCAGCGTAGCGGGGGAATACTCCTACGAGCAGTACTTC.

With regard to this clone: Other DNA sequences in this specimen translate into the identical CDR3. The V and J genes are TRBV9 and TRBJ2-7, with D tentatively TRBD2 (5 bases). With 0 bases removed from V and 0 bases from J, the gap between germline ends came to 10 bases. Germline values: CDR1 SGDLS, CDR2 YYNGEE. CDR3 length: 15 residues. CDR3 in amino acids: CASSVGRGSSYEQYF. CDR3 coding DNA: TGTGCCAGCAGCGTAGGACGGGGTAGCTCCTACGAGCAGTACTTC.

This clone was seen just once. CDR3 amino acids: CASSYQGTSGGASTDTQYF. The CDR3 DNA reads TGTGCCAGCAGTTACCAGGGGACTAGCGGGGGGGCGAGCACAGATACGCAGTATTTT. The V call is TRBV6-2 or TRBV6-3, the J call TRBJ2-3, with TRBD2 matching over 16 bases. This CDR3 comprises 19 residues. Germline CDR1 and CDR2: MNHEY and SVGEGT. Germline trimming cut 2 bases from V and 0 bases from J; bases unmatched to any gene: 5.

The DNA of the CDR3 is TGTGCCAGCAGCCAACTAGGGATAGGGCAGCCCCAGCATTTT. Protein sequence: CASSQLGIGQPQHF. The V and J genes are TRBV14 and TRBJ1-5; D is undetermined. Trimming cost V 2 bases and J 7 bases, with 12 bases left between them. This CDR3 contains 14 residues. In germline, CDR1 is SGHDN, CDR2 FVKESK.

This chain joins TRBV9 and TRBJ1-2; unclear D gene. V was clipped by 0 bases and J by 6 bases, with 18 bases between them. CDR1 SGDLS and CDR2 YYNGEE come from the germline V gene. The CDR3 is 16 residues long. DNA for the CDR3: TGTGCCAGCAGCGTAGGGAACCCGTTTTTCCGGAATGGCTACACCTTC. The encoded protein is CASSVGNPFFRNGYTF.